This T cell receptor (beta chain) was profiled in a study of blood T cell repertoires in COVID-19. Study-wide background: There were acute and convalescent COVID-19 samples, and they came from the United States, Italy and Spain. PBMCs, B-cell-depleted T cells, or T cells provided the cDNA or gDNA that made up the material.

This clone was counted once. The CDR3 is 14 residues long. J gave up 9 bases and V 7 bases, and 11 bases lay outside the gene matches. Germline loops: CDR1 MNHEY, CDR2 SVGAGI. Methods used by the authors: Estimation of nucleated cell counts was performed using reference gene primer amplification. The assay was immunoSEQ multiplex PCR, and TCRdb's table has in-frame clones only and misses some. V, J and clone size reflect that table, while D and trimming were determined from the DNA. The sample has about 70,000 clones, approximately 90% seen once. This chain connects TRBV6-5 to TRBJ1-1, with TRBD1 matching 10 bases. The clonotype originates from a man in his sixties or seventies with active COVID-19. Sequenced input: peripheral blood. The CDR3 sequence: CASTPPGQGPKAFF. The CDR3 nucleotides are TGTGCCAGCACCCCACCGGGACAGGGGCCCAAAGCTTTCTTT.